The clone carrying this TCR beta chain came up many times. This sample was included in a study of regulatory T cells in long-lasting Graves disease. Turning to the study itself: Recently diagnosed Graves' patients had received antithyroid drugs for under 3 months.

TCR beta libraries were built with iRepertoire HTBI primers and Arm-PCR of CDR3 regions. MiXCR was run by TCRdb on the multiplex PCR reads, yielding one entry per CDR3 protein. The sample carries 400,000 to 450,000 distinct CDR3 sequences, 15% to 20% recorded once. Germline V gene lookup returns CDR1 SGHRS and CDR2 YFSETQ. The CDR3 is made up of 17 amino acids. V was trimmed by 0 bases and J by 4 bases, leaving 18 bases between them. This sample's time point: newly diagnosed GD, antithyroid drugs for less than 3 months. There was RNA extracted from PBMCs, and the TCR library was made from it. The data also belong to a second study, concerning T cells in Graves' hyperthyroidism and ophthalmopathy. That paper adds: Patients were excluded for uncontrolled infection, other autoimmune disease, pregnancy or lactation. The HTBI primer set served for first-round RT-PCR of the TCR CDR3. The model forecast ophthalmopathy, anticipating it by a median about six months before onset.

V usage is TRBV5-1 and J usage is TRBJ2-3; D unresolved. This specimen was peripheral blood mononuclear cells (PBMCs), taken at new diagnosis, from a patient treated with antithyroid drugs. The receptor was isolated from a woman in her twenties or thirties with Graves disease. The CDR3 sequence: CASSLAFSSSSSDTQYF. CDR3 nucleotide sequence: TGCGCCAGCAGCTTGGCCTTCTCTAGTAGTAGTTCAGATACGCAGTATTTT.